This T cell receptor (beta chain) was identified in a study of T cells in Graves' hyperthyroidism and ophthalmopathy. Amplification yielded TCR beta CDR3 regions, with RNA transcripts as the source. HTBI primers were used for first-round RT-PCR of the TCR CDR3. TCRdb passed the multiplex PCR reads through MiXCR, listing each CDR3 protein once. The sample records approximately 700,000 distinct CDR3 sequences, nearly 45% being singletons. Findings and caveats of the study: Also found in blood were most expanded thyroid clonotypes above 0.001.

This clonotype came up a few times. As yet, its antigen is unknown. CDR1 DFQATT and CDR2 SNEGSKA come from the germline V gene (reference sequence). Trimming stripped 5 bases from V and 1 base from J, with 11 bases between. This CDR3 comprises 14 residues. The sequence was obtained from an adult man with Graves' disease, either hyperthyroidism or ophthalmopathy (not recorded which). Sequencing used peripheral blood or thyroid tissue (not recorded which). J is TRBJ1-4 and V is TRBV20-1; D is uncertain. The CDR3 reads CSAQAVETNEKLFF. CDR3 DNA sequence: TGCAGTGCTCAAGCCGTAGAAACTAATGAAAAACTGTTTTTT.